Below are 17 T cell receptor beta chains sequenced from a single sample in a study of human T cells and chemical hapten exposure. Time point indicated: patch test 1, 2 weeks after DPC sensitization. The treatment denotes: therapeutic diphenylcyclopropenone sensitization with weekly scalp DPC. Before extraction, the whole blood was not fractionated, and total RNA was taken from it. TCRdb re-analysed the RACE reads in MiXCR, keeping a single row per CDR3 protein. This table has over 50,000 distinct CDR3 sequences, about 10% appearing once. The input for sequencing was whole blood, taken in connection with sensitization to the hapten diphenylcyclopropenone (DPC). These TCRs come from a woman aged 40 to 50 with alopecia areata. Some clones in this sample may be carry-over from other donors' samples.

This clonotype was seen at least ten times. This CDR3 reads CASSRKPVQETQYF. The CDR3 DNA is TGCGCCAGCAGCCGTAAACCCGTGCAAGAGACCCAGTACTTC. The rearrangement links TRBV5-1 to TRBJ2-5, with D unresolved. In germline, CDR1 is SGHRS, CDR2 YFSETQ. Trimming left V 4 bases short and J 2 bases short, with 12 bases between. The CDR3 sequence is 14 residues long.

This clonotype was detected many times. This chain connects TRBV12-3 or TRBV12-4 to TRBJ1-4; 7 nucleotides agree with TRBD1. The CDR3 is 14 residues long. After removal of 4 bases from V and 10 bases from J, the junction contained 9 bases not matched to a gene. CDR3 coding DNA: TGTGCCAGCAGTTCTCGATCAACAGGGGCAAAACTGTTTTTT. Its protein product is CASSSRSTGAKLFF.

This chain links TRBV2 with TRBJ2-4; TRBD2 is a possible D gene (6 bases). Trimming took off 6 bases at V and 9 bases at J, with 18 bases between the two ends. There are 14 residues in the CDR3. Germline V lookup: CDR1 SNHLY, CDR2 FYNNEI. CDR3 bases: TGTGCCAGCAGGCCCCCGGTGGGGGGTGGCATTCAGTACTTC. As protein: CASRPPVGGGIQYF.

The chain carries TRBV7-9 and TRBJ2-6; the match to TRBD1 covers 7 bases. With V trimmed by 5 bases and J by 16 bases, 11 bases remained unmatched. This CDR3 has 13 amino acids. Germline CDR1 reads SEHNR; CDR2 reads FQNEAQ (reference sequence). CDR3 sequence: CASSGPGQSSLTF. The CDR3 nucleotides read TGTGCCAGCAGCGGACCGGGACAGTCGAGTCTGACTTTC.

The V gene is TRBV28, the J gene TRBJ2-5, with 14 nucleotides matching TRBD2. This CDR3 is built from 17 residues. Germline loops: CDR1 MDHEN, CDR2 SYDVKM. The V segment lost 2 bases and the J segment 4 bases; nucleotides outside the gene matches: 6. CDR3 protein: CASSLGLAGGNVETQYF. The CDR3 bases are TGTGCCAGCAGTTTAGGACTAGCGGGAGGAAATGTAGAGACCCAGTACTTC.

This clonotype showed up just a few times. The V gene is TRBV7-8, the J gene TRBJ1-4, with D perhaps TRBD1 (5 bases). Germline assignment: CDR1 SGHVS and CDR2 FQNEAQ. The CDR3 has 17 amino acids. V was trimmed by 5 bases and J by 3 bases, leaving 19 bases between them. Written as DNA, the CDR3 is TGTGCCAGCAGCATCAACAGGCTTGCCGTGTCTAATGAAAAACTGTTTTTT. Its translation is CASSINRLAVSNEKLFF.

This clonotype has a handful of counts. This chain connects TRBV3-1 to TRBJ1-3; D might be TRBD1 (5 bases). The CDR3 has 11 amino acids. Looked up from germline, CDR1 is LGHDT and CDR2 is YNNKEL (reference sequence). The ends were cut back, 4 bases at V and 9 bases at J, with 7 bases in the middle. CDR3 amino acids: CASSLGATIYF. The CDR3 nucleotides read TGTGCCAGCAGCCTTGGGGCCACCATATATTTT. Using reference TRBV3-1 and TRBJ1-3 for the parts outside the CDR3, the full variable domain is DTAVSQTPKYLVTQMGNDKSIKCEQNLGHDTMYWYKQDSKKFLKIMFSYNNKELIINETVPNRFSPKSPDKAHLNLHINSLELGDSAVYFCASSLGATIYFGEGSWLTVV.

CDR3 residues: CSVGPGDTQYF. The CDR3, as DNA: TGCAGCGTTGGCCCCGGGGATACGCAGTATTTT. The genes are TRBV29-1 and TRBJ2-3; D is unclear. Deletions cut 4 bases from V and 6 bases from J, with 8 bases between. The CDR3 runs to 11 residues. Germline V lookup: CDR1 SQVTM, CDR2 ANQGSEA.

This clonotype occurred many times. The genes are TRBV30 and TRBJ1-1; the match to TRBD1 covers 8 bases. The CDR3 covers 14 residues. From germline, CDR1 is GTSNPN and CDR2 SVGIG (reference sequence). Germline trimming cut 5 bases from V and 4 bases from J; bases unmatched to any gene: 9. CDR3 coding DNA: TGTGCCTGGCGATACAGGGGGAAGGTCACTGAAGCTTTCTTT. This sequence encodes CAWRYRGKVTEAFF. The whole variable domain, remainder taken from reference TRBV30 and TRBJ1-1, is SQTIHQWPATLVQPVGSPLSLECTVEGTSNPNLYWYRQAAGRGLQLLFYSVGIGQISSEVPQNLSASRPQDRQFILSSKKLLLSDSGFYLCAWRYRGKVTEAFFGQGTRLTVV.

This chain uses TRBV15 with TRBJ1-5; maybe TRBD1 (5 bases). Trimming stripped 4 bases from V and 3 bases from J, with 16 bases between. The CDR3 runs to 16 residues. Germline V gene lookup returns CDR1 LNHNV and CDR2 YYDKDF (reference sequence). The CDR3 loop is CATSNREGDFNQPQHF. CDR3 in DNA: TGTGCCACCAGCAACCGAGAAGGGGATTTCAATCAGCCCCAGCATTTT.

This clonotype showed up just a few times. The chain uses TRBV12-3 or TRBV12-4 and TRBJ1-6; D gene ambiguous. The CDR3 sequence is 16 residues long. The V and J ends lost 4 bases and 7 bases respectively, with 17 bases between them. CDR3 sequence: CASSSDTGSGNSPLHF. The CDR3, as DNA: TGTGCCAGCAGTTCCGATACCGGCTCCGGGAATTCACCCCTCCACTTT.

A few counts support this clonotype. The chain has TRBV20-1 and TRBJ2-5; the D gene is possibly TRBD2 (5 bases). Germline CDR1 and CDR2: DFQATT and SNEGSKA (reference sequence). The CDR3 totals 16 residues. The ends were cut back, 3 bases at V and 4 bases at J, with 21 bases in the middle. CDR3 amino acids: CSASPREGWSSETQYF. DNA for the CDR3: TGCAGTGCTAGCCCCCGTGAGGGTTGGTCGTCAGAGACCCAGTACTTC.

The genes are TRBV7-9 and TRBJ2-7; D unclear. The CDR3 is made up of 14 amino acids. V gave up 5 bases and J gave up 2 bases, with 13 bases separating them. Germline CDR1 SEHNR, CDR2 FQNEAQ (reference sequence). DNA of the CDR3: TGTGCCAGCAGCCCGGCGCTAGGAACCTACGAGCAGTACTTC. Translation gives CASSPALGTYEQYF. The complete variable domain, with remaining parts taken from reference TRBV7-9 and TRBJ2-7, reads DTGVSQNPRHKITKRGQNVTFRCDPISEHNRLYWYRQTLGQGPEFLTYFQNEAQLEKSRLLSDRFSAERPKGSFSTLEIQRTEQGDSAMYLCASSPALGTYEQYFGPGTRLTVT.

This clonotype has only a few counts. This chain joins TRBV5-1 and TRBJ2-3; D gene uncertain. V lost 5 bases and J lost 1, with 14 bases in between. There are 15 residues in the CDR3. The germline CDR1 and CDR2 sequences are SGHRS and YFSETQ. The chain's CDR3 is CASSWSAEGTDTQYF. DNA of the CDR3: TGCGCCAGCAGTTGGTCGGCAGAAGGCACAGATACGCAGTATTTT.

V and J are TRBV7-4 and TRBJ1-4; TRBD1 aligns across 7 bases. The ends lost 5 bases at V and 5 bases at J; junction bases unmatched: 8. Germline V CDR1 and CDR2: SGHVT, SQSDAQ. This CDR3 comprises 15 residues. The CDR3 loop is CASSPGDSRNEKLFF. DNA for the CDR3: TGTGCCAGCAGCCCCGGGGACAGCCGGAATGAAAAACTGTTTTTT.

Regarding this clonotype: With a much larger clone just one base away, this may be a read error. The chain's CDR3 is CASGFGLAGVVTYEEQYF. The CDR3 nucleotides are TGCGCCAGCGGCTTCGGACTAGCGGGAGTGGTAACCTACGAAGAGCAGTACTTC. V and J are TRBV5-1 and TRBJ2-7, with 13 bases fitting TRBD2. Germline assignment: CDR1 SGHRS and CDR2 YFSETQ. The length of the CDR3 is 18 residues.

The J gene is TRBJ2-2, the V gene TRBV18; TRBD1 is a possible D gene (6 bases). Trimming left V 4 bases short and J 6 bases short, with 12 bases between. Germline V gene data show CDR1 as KGHSH and CDR2 as LQKENI. This CDR3 spans 14 amino acids. CDR3 nucleotide sequence: TGTGCCAGCTCACGGTGGGGGCCGTCCGGGGAGCTGTTTTTT. This gives the protein CASSRWGPSGELFF.